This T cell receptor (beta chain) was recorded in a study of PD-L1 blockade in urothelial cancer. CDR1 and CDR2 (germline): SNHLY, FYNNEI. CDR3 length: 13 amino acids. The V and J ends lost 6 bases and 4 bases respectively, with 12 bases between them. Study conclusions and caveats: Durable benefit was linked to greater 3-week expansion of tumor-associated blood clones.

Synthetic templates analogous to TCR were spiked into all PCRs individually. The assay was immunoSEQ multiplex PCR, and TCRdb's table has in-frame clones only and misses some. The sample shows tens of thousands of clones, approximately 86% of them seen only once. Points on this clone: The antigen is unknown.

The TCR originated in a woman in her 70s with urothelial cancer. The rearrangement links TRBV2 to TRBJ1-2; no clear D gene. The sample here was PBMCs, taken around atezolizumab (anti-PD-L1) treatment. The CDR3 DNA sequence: TGTGCCAGCAGCGAGGGAGGTGGCTATGGCTACACCTTC. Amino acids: CASSEGGGYGYTF.